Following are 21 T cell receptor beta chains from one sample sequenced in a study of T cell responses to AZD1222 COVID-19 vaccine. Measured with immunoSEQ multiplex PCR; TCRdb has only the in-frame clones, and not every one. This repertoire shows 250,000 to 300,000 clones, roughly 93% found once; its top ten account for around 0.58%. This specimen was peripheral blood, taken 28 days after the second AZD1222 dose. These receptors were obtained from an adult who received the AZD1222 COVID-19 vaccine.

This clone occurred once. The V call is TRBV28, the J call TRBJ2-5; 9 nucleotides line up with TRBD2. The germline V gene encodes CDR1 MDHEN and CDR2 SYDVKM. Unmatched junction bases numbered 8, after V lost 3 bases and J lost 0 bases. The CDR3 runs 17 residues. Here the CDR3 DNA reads TGTGCCAGCAGTTTCCACCCCCGACTAGCGGACCAAGAGACCCAGTACTTC. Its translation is CASSFHPRLADQETQYF.

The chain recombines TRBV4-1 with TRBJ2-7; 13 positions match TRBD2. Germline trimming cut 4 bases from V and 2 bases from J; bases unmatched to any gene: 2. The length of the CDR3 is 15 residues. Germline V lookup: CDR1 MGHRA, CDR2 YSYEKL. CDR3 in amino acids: CASSPGLAGAYEQYF. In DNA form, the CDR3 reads TGCGCCAGCAGCCCCGGACTAGCGGGGGCCTACGAGCAGTACTTC.

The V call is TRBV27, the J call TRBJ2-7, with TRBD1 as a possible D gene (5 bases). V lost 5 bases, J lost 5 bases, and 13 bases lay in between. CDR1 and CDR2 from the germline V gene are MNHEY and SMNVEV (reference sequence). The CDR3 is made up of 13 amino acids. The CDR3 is CASSPRARDEQYF. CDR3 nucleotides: TGTGCCAGCAGTCCCAGGGCCCGAGACGAGCAGTACTTC.

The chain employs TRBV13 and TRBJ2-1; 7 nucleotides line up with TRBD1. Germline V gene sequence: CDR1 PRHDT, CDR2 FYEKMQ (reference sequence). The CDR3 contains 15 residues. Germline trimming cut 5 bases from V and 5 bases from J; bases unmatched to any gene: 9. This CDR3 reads CASSHWKGANNEQFF. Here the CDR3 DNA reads TGTGCCAGCAGCCATTGGAAGGGGGCGAACAATGAGCAGTTCTTC. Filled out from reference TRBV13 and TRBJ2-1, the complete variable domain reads AAGVIQSPRHLIKEKRETATLKCYPIPRHDTVYWYQQGPGQDPQFLISFYEKMQSDKGSIPDRFSAQQFSDYHSELNMSSLELGDSALYFCASSHWKGANNEQFFGPGTRLTVL.

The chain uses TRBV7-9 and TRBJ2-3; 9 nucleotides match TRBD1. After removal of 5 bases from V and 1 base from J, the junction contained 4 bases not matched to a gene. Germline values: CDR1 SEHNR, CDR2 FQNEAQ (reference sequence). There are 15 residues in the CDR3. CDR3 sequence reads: CASSKGQGRTDTQYF. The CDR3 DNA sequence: TGTGCCAGCAGCAAAGGACAGGGGCGCACAGATACGCAGTATTTT.

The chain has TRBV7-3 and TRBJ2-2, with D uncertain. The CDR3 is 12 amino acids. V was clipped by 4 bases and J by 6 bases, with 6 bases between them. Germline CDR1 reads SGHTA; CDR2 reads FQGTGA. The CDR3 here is CASSSPPGELFF. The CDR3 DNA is TGTGCCAGCAGCTCCCCTCCCGGGGAGCTGTTTTTT. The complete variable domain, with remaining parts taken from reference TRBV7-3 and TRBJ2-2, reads GAGVSQTPSNKVTEKGKYVELRCDPISGHTALYWYRQSLGQGPEFLIYFQGTGAADDSGLPNDRFFAVRPEGSVSTLKIQRTERGDSAVYLCASSSPPGELFFGEGSRLTVL.

The CDR3 sequence: CASSYLAGDSYEQYF. The CDR3 DNA follows: TGTGCCAGCAGCTACCTAGCGGGAGACTCTTACGAGCAGTACTTC. This sequence joins TRBV6-5 and TRBJ2-7; TRBD2 matches at 10 bases. V shed 6 bases, J shed 4 bases, and the junction held 9 bases outside the gene matches. This CDR3 comprises 15 residues. The germline V gene has CDR1 MNHEY and CDR2 SVGAGI.

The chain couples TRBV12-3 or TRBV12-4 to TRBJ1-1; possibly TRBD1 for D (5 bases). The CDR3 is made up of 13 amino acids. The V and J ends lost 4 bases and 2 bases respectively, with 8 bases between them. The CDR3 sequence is CASSSGANTEAFF. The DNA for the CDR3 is TGTGCCAGCAGTTCTGGGGCCAACACTGAAGCTTTCTTT.

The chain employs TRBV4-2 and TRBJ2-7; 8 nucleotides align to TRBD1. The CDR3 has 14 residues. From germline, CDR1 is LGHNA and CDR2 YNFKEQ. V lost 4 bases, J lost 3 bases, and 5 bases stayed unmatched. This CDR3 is CASSRGTGGYEQYF. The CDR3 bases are TGTGCCAGCAGCCGTGGTACAGGGGGCTACGAGCAGTACTTC.

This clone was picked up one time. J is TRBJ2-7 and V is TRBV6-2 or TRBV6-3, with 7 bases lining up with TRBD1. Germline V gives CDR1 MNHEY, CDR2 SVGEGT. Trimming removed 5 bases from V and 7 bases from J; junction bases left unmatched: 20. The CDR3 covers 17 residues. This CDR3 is CASSPQGRGRLVWEQYF. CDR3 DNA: TGTGCCAGCAGTCCCCAGGGTAGGGGGCGGCTGGTATGGGAGCAGTACTTC.

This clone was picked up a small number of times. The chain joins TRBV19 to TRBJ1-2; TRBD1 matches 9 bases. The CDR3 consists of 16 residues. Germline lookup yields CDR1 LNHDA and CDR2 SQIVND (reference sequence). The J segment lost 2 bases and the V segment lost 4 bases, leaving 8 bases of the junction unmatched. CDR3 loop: CASSTAGQGRNYGYTF. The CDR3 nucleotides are TGTGCCAGTAGTACAGCAGGACAGGGGCGGAACTATGGCTACACCTTC.

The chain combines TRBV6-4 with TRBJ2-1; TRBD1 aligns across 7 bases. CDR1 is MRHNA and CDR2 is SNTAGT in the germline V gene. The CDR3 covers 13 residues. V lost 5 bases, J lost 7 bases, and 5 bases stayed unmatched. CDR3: CASSKTGLNEQFF. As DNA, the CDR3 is TGTGCCAGCAGTAAGACAGGGCTGAATGAGCAGTTCTTC.

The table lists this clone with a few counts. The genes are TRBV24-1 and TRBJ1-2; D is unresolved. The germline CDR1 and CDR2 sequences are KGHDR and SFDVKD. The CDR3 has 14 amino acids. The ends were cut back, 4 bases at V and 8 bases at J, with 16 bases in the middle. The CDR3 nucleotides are TGTGCCACCAGTGAAAAAGGACTCCAGAAGGGCTACACCTTC. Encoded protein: CATSEKGLQKGYTF.

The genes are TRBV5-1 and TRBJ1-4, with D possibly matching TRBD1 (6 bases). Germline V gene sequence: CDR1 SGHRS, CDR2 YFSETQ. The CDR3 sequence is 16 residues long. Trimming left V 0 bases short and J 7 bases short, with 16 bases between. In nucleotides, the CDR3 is TGCGCCAGCAGCTTGGCCGAGAAGACAGGAATTGAAAAACTGTTTTTT. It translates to CASSLAEKTGIEKLFF.

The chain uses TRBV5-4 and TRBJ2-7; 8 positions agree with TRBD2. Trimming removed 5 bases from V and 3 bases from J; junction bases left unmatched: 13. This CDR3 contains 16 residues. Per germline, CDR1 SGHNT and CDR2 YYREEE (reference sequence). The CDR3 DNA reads TGTGCCAGCAGTCCCGGGGGGGGAAAGGGGAACTACGAGCAGTACTTC. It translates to CASSPGGGKGNYEQYF.

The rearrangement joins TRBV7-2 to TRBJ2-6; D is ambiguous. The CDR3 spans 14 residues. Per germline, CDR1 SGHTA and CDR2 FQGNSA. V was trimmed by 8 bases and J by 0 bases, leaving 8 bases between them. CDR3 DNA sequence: TGTGCCAGCGTTGGGATCTCTGGGGCCAACGTCCTGACTTTC. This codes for CASVGISGANVLTF.

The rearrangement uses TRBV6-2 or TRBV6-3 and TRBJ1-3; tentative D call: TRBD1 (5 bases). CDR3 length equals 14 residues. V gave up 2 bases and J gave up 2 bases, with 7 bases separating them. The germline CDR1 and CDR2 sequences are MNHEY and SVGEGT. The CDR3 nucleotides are TGTGCCAGCAGTTACGGGGGGACTGGAAACACCATATATTTT. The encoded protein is CASSYGGTGNTIYF.

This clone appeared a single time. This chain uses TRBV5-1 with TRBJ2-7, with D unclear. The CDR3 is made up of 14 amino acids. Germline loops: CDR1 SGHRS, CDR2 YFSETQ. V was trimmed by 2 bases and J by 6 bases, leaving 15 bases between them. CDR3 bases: TGCGCCAGCAGCTTTGCGTCCACCCCTCTCGAGCAGTACTTC. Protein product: CASSFASTPLEQYF. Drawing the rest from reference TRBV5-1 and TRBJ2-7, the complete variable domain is KAGVTQTPRYLIKTRGQQVTLSCSPISGHRSVSWYQQTPGQGLQFLFEYFSETQRNKGNFPGRFSGRQFSNSRSEMNVSTLELGDSALYLCASSFASTPLEQYFGPGTRLTVT.

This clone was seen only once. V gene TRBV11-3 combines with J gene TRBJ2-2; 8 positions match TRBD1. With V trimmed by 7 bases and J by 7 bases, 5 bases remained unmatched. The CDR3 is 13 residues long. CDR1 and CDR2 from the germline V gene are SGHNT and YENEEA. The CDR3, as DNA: TGTGCCAGCACAGGGGGCTCAAGCGGGGAGCTGTTTTTT. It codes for CASTGGSSGELFF.

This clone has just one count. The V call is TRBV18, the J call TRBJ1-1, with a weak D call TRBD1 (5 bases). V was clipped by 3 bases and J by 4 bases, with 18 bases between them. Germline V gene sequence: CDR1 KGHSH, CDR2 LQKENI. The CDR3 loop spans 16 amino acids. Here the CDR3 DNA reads TGTGCCAGCTCACCGGGGCAGTGGTCAGAGGGCACTGAAGCTTTCTTT. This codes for CASSPGQWSEGTEAFF.

CDR3 in amino acids: CASRSAAYNEQFF. For the CDR3, the DNA is TGTGCCAGCAGATCCGCAGCCTACAATGAGCAGTTCTTC. The chain couples TRBV3-1 (or the pseudogene TRBV3-2) to TRBJ2-1, with unresolved D. The CDR3 has 13 residues. V was clipped by 6 bases and J by 2 bases, with 8 bases between them. Germline V gene lookup returns CDR1 LGHDT and CDR2 YNNKEL (reference sequence).